The 2 T cell receptor beta chains presented below share a single source sample, sequenced in a study of T cell responses to AZD1222 COVID-19 vaccine. Repertoires were generated with immunoSEQ multiplex PCR, while TCRdb's copy carries only in-frame clones and drops some. The data show 95,000 to 150,000 clones, about 91% seen once. Sequenced here: peripheral blood, sampled on day 0 of AZD1222 vaccination. All receptors come from an adult in good health.

This clone has a handful of counts. The chain's CDR3 is CASSRQGIIGTEAFF. For the CDR3, the DNA is TGTGCCAGCAGTCGACAGGGGATTATAGGCACTGAAGCTTTCTTT. The chain carries TRBV6-5 and TRBJ1-1; 8 nucleotides align to TRBD1. Germline CDR1 reads MNHEY; CDR2 reads SVGAGI. V lost 5 bases and J lost 4; bases outside the gene matches: 9. This CDR3 spans 15 amino acids.

The chain links TRBV6-1 to TRBJ2-2; D ambiguous. Germline lookup yields CDR1 MNHNS and CDR2 SASEGT. V shed 0 bases and J shed 0 bases, with 5 bases lying between them. The CDR3 consists of 15 residues. CDR3 bases: TGTGCCAGCAGTGAAGCGCACCCGAACACCGGGGAGCTGTTTTTT. Protein product: CASSEAHPNTGELFF.